The 10 T cell receptor beta chains reported below all come from one sample, sequenced in a study of beta chain features in type 1 diabetes (dated by TCRdb to the late 2010s). Summary of the overall study and its limitations: In all four CD4+ subsets, TCRB CDR3 length was moderately but significantly shorter in type 1 diabetes patients.

No cognate antigen is known for these TCRs. Library generation was performed with the immunoSEQ multiplex PCR assay. All of the isolated RNA was reverse transcribed with the High Capacity cDNA Reverse Transcription Kit, so expressed TCRB transcripts were sequenced. TCRdb re-hosts the immuneACCESS table, in-frame sequences only. Its copies lack some clones; in the studies checked, an unresolved V gene accounts for under half of them, and the cause for the rest is not known. This sample lists about 340,000 clones; roughly 14% were detected once. The top ten constitute roughly 0.016% of the sample. Sequenced input: naive CD4+ T cells from blood. What the cell subset or site label conveys for this sample: true naive CD4+ T cells. Every receptor here comes from a woman aged 18-29 years with type 1 diabetes.

This clone was seen a handful of times. The chain joins TRBV29-1 to TRBJ2-5, with a tentative D call TRBD2 (5 bases). The CDR3 contains 14 residues. The V and J ends lost 6 bases and 2 bases respectively, with 16 bases between them. The germline V gene has CDR1 SQVTM and CDR2 ANQGSEA. The CDR3 sequence: CSVLGELVQETQYF. The CDR3, as DNA: TGCAGCGTCCTCGGGGAACTAGTACAAGAGACCCAGTACTTC.

The chain recombines TRBV28 with TRBJ2-5, with 10 nucleotides matching TRBD2. Germline V gene sequence: CDR1 MDHEN, CDR2 SYDVKM. Losses at the gene ends were 3 bases for V and 4 bases for J; bases not matched to a gene: 8. The CDR3 has 16 residues. In nucleotides, the CDR3 is TGTGCCAGCAGTTTTACAGCGGGAGGGCCGAGAGAGACCCAGTACTTC. Its translation: CASSFTAGGPRETQYF.

The chain recombines TRBV5-1 with TRBJ1-1; 7 bases are shared with TRBD1. V trimming: 0 bases; J trimming: 1 base; junction bases outside the gene matches: 12. Germline V lookup: CDR1 SGHRS, CDR2 YFSETQ. The CDR3 is 18 residues long. The CDR3 nucleotides are TGCGCCAGCAGCTTGGTCGGGCGGACAGGCCGGGGGAACACTGAAGCTTTCTTT. This translates into CASSLVGRTGRGNTEAFF.

The chain combines TRBV10-3 with TRBJ2-5; 8 bases line up with TRBD1. Per the germline V gene, CDR1 is ENHRY and CDR2 is SYGVKD. After removal of 2 bases from V and 3 bases from J, the junction contained 14 bases not matched to a gene. The CDR3 length is 18 residues. This CDR3 reads CAISEDLWGTGGEETQYF. Written as DNA, the CDR3 is TGTGCCATCAGTGAGGACCTTTGGGGGACAGGTGGAGAAGAGACCCAGTACTTC.

The J gene is TRBJ1-1, the V gene TRBV7-2; 7 bases are shared with TRBD1. The germline gives CDR1 SGHTA, CDR2 FQGNSA. This CDR3 region has 12 residues. After removal of 4 bases from V and 11 bases from J, the junction contained 7 bases not matched to a gene. In DNA, the CDR3 is TGTGCCAGCAGCTACGGACAGGAGTCGGCTTTCTTT. It yields the protein CASSYGQESAFF.

This clone was counted only a few times. The chain recombines TRBV5-4 with TRBJ1-1; no reliable D call. Germline V CDR1 and CDR2: SGHNT, YYREEE (reference sequence). CDR3 size: 13 residues. Trimming pared 3 bases from V and 0 bases from J, leaving 6 bases between. Written as DNA, the CDR3 is TGTGCCAGCAGCTCCCCAATGAACACTGAAGCTTTCTTT. This sequence encodes CASSSPMNTEAFF.

This clone was counted only a few times. This chain links TRBV5-1 with TRBJ1-2; D is possibly TRBD1 (5 bases). The length of the CDR3 is 17 residues. The V and J ends lost 1 base and 0 bases respectively, with 16 bases between them. Germline V gene lookup returns CDR1 SGHRS and CDR2 YFSETQ. CDR3 coding DNA: TGCGCCAGCAGCTTGAGGCCCCAGGGCGAAGCTAACTATGGCTACACCTTC. Translated, it gives CASSLRPQGEANYGYTF.

The V and J genes are TRBV4-3 and TRBJ1-3; the D gene is possibly TRBD1 (6 bases). Germline V lookup: CDR1 LGHNA, CDR2 YSLEER. The V gene lost 0 bases and the J gene lost 0 bases, with 6 bases spanning the gap. This CDR3 region has 15 residues. CDR3 amino acids: CASSQETGSGNTIYF. In DNA, the CDR3 is TGCGCCAGCAGCCAAGAGACAGGCTCTGGAAACACCATATATTTT.

This clone was found a few times. The chain employs TRBV7-3 and TRBJ2-2; D unresolved. The CDR3 length is 12 residues. V shed 3 bases and J shed 6 bases, with 5 bases lying between them. Germline V gene data show CDR1 as SGHTA and CDR2 as FQGTGA. Here the CDR3 reads CASSFFAGELFF. The CDR3 coding sequence is TGTGCCAGCAGCTTCTTTGCCGGGGAGCTGTTTTTT.

The table lists this clone with a few counts. V and J are TRBV29-1 and TRBJ1-4, with no clear D. With 4 bases removed from V and 0 bases from J, the gap between germline ends came to 9 bases. CDR1 is SQVTM and CDR2 is ANQGSEA in the germline V gene. The CDR3 totals 14 residues. The CDR3 protein is CSVGPGTTNEKLFF. CDR3 DNA: TGCAGCGTTGGCCCGGGAACAACTAATGAAAAACTGTTTTTT.